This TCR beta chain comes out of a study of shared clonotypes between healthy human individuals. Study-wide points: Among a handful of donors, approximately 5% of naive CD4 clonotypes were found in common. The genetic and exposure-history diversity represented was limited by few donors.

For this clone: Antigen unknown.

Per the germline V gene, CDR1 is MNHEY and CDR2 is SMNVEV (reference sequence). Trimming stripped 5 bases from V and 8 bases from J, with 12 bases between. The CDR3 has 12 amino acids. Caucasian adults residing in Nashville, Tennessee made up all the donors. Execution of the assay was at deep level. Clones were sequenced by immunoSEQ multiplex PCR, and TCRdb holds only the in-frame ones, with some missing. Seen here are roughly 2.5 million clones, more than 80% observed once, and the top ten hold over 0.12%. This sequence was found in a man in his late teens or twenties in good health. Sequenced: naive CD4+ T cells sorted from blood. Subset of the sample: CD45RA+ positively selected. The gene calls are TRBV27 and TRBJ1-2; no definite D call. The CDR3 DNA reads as TGTGCCAGCAGTGGTAGTAGGATGGGCTACACCTTC. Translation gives CASSGSRMGYTF.